This T cell receptor (beta chain) appears in the sequencing data of a study of chemoradiotherapy in HPV16-positive cancers. Study-wide results and caveats: Non-HPV-specific T cells did not expand in tumors during treatment, whereas candidate HPV-specific clones and E7-related motifs did. The functional HPV-specific definition rests on just a couple of HPV16-positive patients.

Assay: immunoSEQ multiplex PCR; the TCRdb copy retains only in-frame clones and omits some. The sample includes roughly 7,600 clones, around 75% seen only once; the top ten take approximately 5.1%. A remark on this clone: Its antigen is still unknown.

The CDR3 length is 12 residues. V was cut by 5 bases and J by 0 bases, with 8 bases left in between. The germline gives CDR1 SQVTM, CDR2 ANQGSEA. J is TRBJ2-7 and V is TRBV29-1; no firm D call. The sequences come from tumor tissue, collected from a patient who underwent chemoradiotherapy. This TCR was sampled from a human donor with HPV-associated anogenital cancer. CDR3 bases: TGCAGCGTTCGGTACAGCTCCTACGAGCAGTACTTC. It codes for CSVRYSSYEQYF.